This T cell receptor (beta chain) was observed in a study of CD4 T cells in relation to SARS-CoV-2 and coronaviruses. General study findings and limits: This crossreactivity analysis covered spike protein alone, no other viral proteins. According to naive versus memory sequencing, detected responses are memory recall, not newly primed. In roughly 60% of donors, memory CD4+ clonotypes crossrecognized SARS-CoV-2 and at least one common cold coronavirus spike. SARS-CoV-2-driven expansion was significantly weaker in crossreactive than monoreactive clones.

In its sample, this clone was seen once. The antigen is undetermined. Using immunoSEQ multiplex PCR, the repertoire was profiled, and TCRdb retains in-frame clones only, with some absent. The sample includes approximately 50,000 clones, 92% seen only once; the top ten take approximately 0.4%. This CDR3 comprises 16 residues. J lost 8 bases, V lost 1 base, and 7 bases had no gene match. Germline V gene lookup returns CDR1 MGHRA and CDR2 YSYEKL. The sample taken for sequencing was naive CD4+ T cells from PBMCs. Subset defined: naive CD4+ T cells isolated by negative enrichment. The V gene is TRBV4-1, the J gene TRBJ1-6; 8 bases match TRBD1. The receptor was isolated from an adult with COVID-19. The CDR3 reads CASSQGSGDRYSPLHF. For the CDR3, the DNA is TGCGCCAGCAGCCAAGGGAGTGGGGACAGGTATTCACCCCTCCACTTT.